A single sample is the source of the 22 T cell receptor beta chains below, sequenced in a study of blood T cells in healthy people across ages. The second PCR ran roughly 7 to 11 cycles with a sample-barcoded 5' primer and J-beta primers. Using its own MiXCR run on the 5' RACE reads, TCRdb lists one record per CDR3 protein. The sample lists some 790,000 distinct CDR3 sequences, around 28% occurring once. Material for sequencing was blood. The receptors here all came from a woman of 80 years or more in good health.

For this clonotype: Germline is not matched at one junction end, which may reflect a read error. This chain links TRBV12-3 or TRBV12-4 with TRBJ2-3; 11 nucleotides agree with TRBD2. The CDR3 runs to 16 residues. CDR3 nucleotides: TGTGTCAGCAGTTTCCTAGCGGGGGGCAACACAGATACGCAGTATTTT. Protein sequence: CVSSFLAGGNTDTQYF.

The chain couples TRBV20-1 to TRBJ2-7; D is undetermined. The CDR3 extends over 13 amino acids. Germline V lookup: CDR1 DFQATT, CDR2 SNEGSKA (reference sequence). V lost 3 bases and J 5 bases, leaving 14 bases between the germline ends. The CDR3 sequence: CSASLPRRDEQYF. Here the CDR3 DNA reads TGCAGTGCTAGCCTCCCACGGCGCGACGAGCAGTACTTC.

This clonotype has a count of ten or more. V gene TRBV10-1 combines with J gene TRBJ2-1; TRBD1 matches at 9 bases. Looked up from germline, CDR1 is WNHNN and CDR2 is SYGVQD (reference sequence). The CDR3 contains 15 residues. V shed 5 bases, J shed 10 bases, and the junction held 12 bases outside the gene matches. Here the CDR3 reads CASSTRDRDVREQFF. CDR3 coding DNA: TGCGCCAGCAGTACCCGGGACAGGGATGTAAGGGAGCAGTTCTTC.

This sequence joins TRBV18 and TRBJ1-5; D unresolved. V lost 6 bases to trimming and J lost 0 bases, with 18 bases between them. The CDR3 contains 17 residues. Germline V CDR1 and CDR2: KGHSH, LQKENI. The chain's CDR3 is CASSLAVGGFSNQPQHF. CDR3 DNA: TGTGCCAGCTCCCTGGCGGTGGGAGGTTTTAGCAATCAGCCCCAGCATTTT.

The chain links TRBV7-2 to TRBJ1-4, with 10 positions matching TRBD1. Germline V gene data show CDR1 as SGHTA and CDR2 as FQGNSA. This CDR3 spans 16 amino acids. With V trimmed by 5 bases and J by 2 bases, 5 bases remained unmatched. CDR3 nucleotides: TGTGCCAGCAGCCAAGACAGGGGGCGGACTAATGAAAAACTGTTTTTT. This gives the protein CASSQDRGRTNEKLFF.

Ten or more counts support this clonotype. This sequence joins TRBV20-1 and TRBJ1-2; 10 bases fit TRBD1. The germline V gene has CDR1 DFQATT and CDR2 SNEGSKA (reference sequence). The CDR3 is made up of 14 amino acids. J gave up 5 bases and V 5 bases, and 8 bases lay outside the gene matches. The chain's CDR3 is CSAPPGQGVYGYTF. In DNA, the CDR3 is TGCAGTGCTCCTCCTGGACAGGGGGTTTATGGCTACACCTTC.

In regard to this clonotype: A single base separates this from a much larger clone, so it may be a read error. The conserved phenylalanine or tryptophan is not found at the CDR3 terminus, so this likely reflects a read error. The V gene is TRBV12-3 or TRBV12-4, the J gene TRBJ2-3; 9 positions match TRBD2. With V trimmed by 7 bases and J by 0 bases, 8 bases remained unmatched. This CDR3 comprises 16 residues. CDR3 coding DNA: TGTGCCAGCAAACCGGTAGCGGGGGCCAGCACAGATACGCAGTATTCT. Translated: CASKPVAGASTDTQYS.

This chain connects TRBV19 to TRBJ1-6; perhaps TRBD1 as D (5 bases). Trimming cost V 7 bases and J 10 bases, with 14 bases left between them. Germline CDR1 reads LNHDA; CDR2 reads SQIVND (reference sequence). This CDR3 is 13 amino acids long. The CDR3: CASTQEGESPLHF. CDR3 nucleotides: TGTGCCAGTACACAGGAGGGAGAATCACCCCTCCACTTT.

About this clonotype: The junction departs from germline at one end; a sequencing error may be responsible. The rearrangement joins TRBV11-2 to TRBJ2-1, with TRBD1 as a possible D gene (5 bases). The assigned J gene may be wrong: the sequence end matches TRBJ2-7 better. CDR3 length: 13 residues. Germline CDR1 is SGHAT and CDR2 is FQNNGV. CDR3 residues: CASGLWQDNEQYF. In nucleotides, the CDR3 is TGTGCCAGCGGCTTATGGCAGGACAATGAGCAGTACTTC.

This clonotype was observed a handful of times. The gene calls are TRBV7-8 and TRBJ2-1, with D tentatively TRBD2 (5 bases). The germline CDR1 and CDR2 sequences are SGHVS and FQNEAQ. V dropped 5 bases and J dropped 8 bases, with 13 bases sitting between them. The length of the CDR3 is 13 residues. Here the CDR3 reads CASSQRQVDEQFF. In nucleotides, the CDR3 is TGTGCCAGCAGCCAGCGGCAGGTCGATGAGCAGTTCTTC. The complete variable domain, with remaining parts taken from reference TRBV7-8 and TRBJ2-1, reads GAGVSQSPRYKVAKRGQDVALRCDPISGHVSLFWYQQALGQGPEFLTYFQNEAQLDKSGLPSDRFFAERPEGSVSTLKIQRTQQEDSAVYLCASSQRQVDEQFFGPGTRLTVL.

This clonotype came up a few times. V usage is TRBV27 and J usage is TRBJ1-6, with unresolved D. The CDR3 loop spans 13 amino acids. The germline CDR1 and CDR2 sequences are MNHEY and SMNVEV (reference sequence). V was shortened by 3 bases and J by 6 bases, with 6 bases between the two germline ends. CDR3 sequence: CASSFGSNSPLHF. CDR3 DNA: TGTGCCAGCAGTTTCGGGTCTAATTCACCCCTCCACTTT.

The chain uses TRBV6-5 and TRBJ2-5, with 9 bases matching TRBD1. The J segment lost 5 bases and the V segment lost 10 bases, leaving 11 bases of the junction unmatched. The germline V gene has CDR1 MNHEY and CDR2 SVGAGI. The CDR3 sequence is 14 residues long. CDR3 loop: CAIRGQGESETQYF. The DNA of the CDR3 is TGTGCCATCCGGGGACAGGGAGAGAGTGAGACCCAGTACTTC.

This clonotype was counted between two and nine times. Just one base apart from a much larger clone, this may be a read error. The chain combines TRBV4-3 with TRBJ2-1, with unresolved D. The DNA end favors TRBJ2-7, so the J call may be wrong. Germline V gene lookup returns CDR1 LGHNA and CDR2 YSLEER. This CDR3 is built from 15 residues. The CDR3 DNA reads TGCGCCAGCAGCCCAAGCACGAGCTCCTACAATGAGCAGTACTTC. This sequence encodes CASSPSTSSYNEQYF.

This clonotype was detected only a few times. V usage is TRBV28 and J usage is TRBJ2-3; 11 bases are shared with TRBD1. The CDR3 is made up of 17 amino acids. Unmatched junction bases numbered 6, after V lost 4 bases and J lost 0 bases. The germline CDR1 and CDR2 sequences are MDHEN and SYDVKM. In DNA form, the CDR3 reads TGTGCCAGCAGTTCTGGACAGGGGGCGCTGAGCACAGATACGCAGTATTTT. It encodes CASSSGQGALSTDTQYF.

The table lists this clonotype with many counts. The chain uses TRBV20-1 and TRBJ2-5, with a weak D call TRBD2 (7 bases). Germline V gene data show CDR1 as DFQATT and CDR2 as SNEGSKA (reference sequence). V was trimmed by 4 bases and J by 4 bases, leaving 22 bases between them. The CDR3 length is 16 residues. In DNA, the CDR3 is TGCAGTGCTACCGGTGGCGGGGGCTCGGGGGGAGAGACCCAGTACTTC. It codes for CSATGGGGSGGETQYF.

The rearrangement joins TRBV7-3 to TRBJ2-5, with 7 bases fitting TRBD2. The J call is uncertain, as TRBJ2-7 better fits the DNA end. This CDR3 has 14 residues. Germline V gene lookup returns CDR1 SGHTA and CDR2 FQGTGA. The CDR3 DNA is TGTGCCAGCAGCCCAGGACTAGGGAAATACGAGCAGTACTTC. This gives the protein CASSPGLGKYEQYF.

This clonotype was counted ten times or more. The chain carries TRBV25-1 and TRBJ1-5; D remains ambiguous. Trimming stripped 3 bases from V and 7 bases from J, with 16 bases between. Germline CDR1 and CDR2: MGHDK and SYGVNS. CDR3 size: 15 residues. As DNA, the CDR3 is TGTGCCAGCAGTGAGCGGTCCGCCGCCGAGCAGCCCCAGCATTTT. It specifies CASSERSAAEQPQHF.

This clonotype was observed many times. The chain joins TRBV11-2 to TRBJ2-2; D unresolved. The ends were cut back, 4 bases at V and 4 bases at J, with 4 bases in the middle. This CDR3 is built from 12 residues. Germline V gives CDR1 SGHAT, CDR2 FQNNGV. This CDR3 is CASSSGTGELFF. CDR3 bases: TGTGCCAGCAGCTCTGGCACCGGGGAGCTGTTTTTT.

Concerning this clonotype: A junction boundary mismatches the germline segment, possibly from a read error. This chain links TRBV7-2 with TRBJ2-3; 9 bases map to TRBD1. Germline V gene lookup returns CDR1 SGHTA and CDR2 FQGNSA. The CDR3 has 15 amino acids. CDR3 nucleotide sequence: TGTGCCAACAGCTTCCGGACAGGGGCACCCGATACGCAGTATTTT. It specifies CANSFRTGAPDTQYF.

The chain joins TRBV30 to TRBJ1-6; D uncertain. V was trimmed by 2 bases and J by 7 bases, leaving 18 bases between them. There are 16 residues in the CDR3. Germline V gives CDR1 GTSNPN, CDR2 SVGIG (reference sequence). CDR3 DNA sequence: TGTGCCTGGAGTACTGGGAAGGAGTTGAGGAATTCACCCCTCCACTTT. This sequence encodes CAWSTGKELRNSPLHF.

This clonotype was seen a handful of times. V gene TRBV2 combines with J gene TRBJ1-2; D unresolved. Trimming left V 6 bases short and J 3 bases short, with 5 bases between. The CDR3 has 11 residues. CDR1 and CDR2 (germline): SNHLY, FYNNEI. CDR3 residues: CASRQYYGYTF. CDR3 coding DNA: TGTGCCAGCAGACAGTACTATGGCTACACCTTC.

This clonotype came up many times. The chain links TRBV7-2 to TRBJ2-7; either TRBD1 or TRBD2 may fit D (6 bases each). This CDR3 contains 16 residues. Trimming pared 4 bases from V and 3 bases from J, leaving 19 bases between. Germline CDR1 is SGHTA and CDR2 is FQGNSA. CDR3 in amino acids: CASSSKLGGLVYEQYF. As DNA, the CDR3 is TGTGCCAGCAGCTCGAAGCTGGGGGGCCTGGTCTACGAGCAGTACTTC.